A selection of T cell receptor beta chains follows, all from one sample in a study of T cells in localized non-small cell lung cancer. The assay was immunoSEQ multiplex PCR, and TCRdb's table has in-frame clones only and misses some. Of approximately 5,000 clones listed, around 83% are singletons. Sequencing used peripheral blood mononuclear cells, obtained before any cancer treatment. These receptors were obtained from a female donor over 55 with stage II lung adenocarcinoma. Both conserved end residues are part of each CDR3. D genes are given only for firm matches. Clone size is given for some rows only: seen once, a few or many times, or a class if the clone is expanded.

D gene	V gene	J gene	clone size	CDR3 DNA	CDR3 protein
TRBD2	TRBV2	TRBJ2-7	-	TGTGCCAGCAGTGAACTAGCGGGAGGGCCTTACGCCTACGAGCAGTACTTC	CASSELAGGPYAYEQYF
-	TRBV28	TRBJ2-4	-	TGTGCCAGCAGTGGGGTCTTGAAAGACATTCAGTACTTC	CASSGVLKDIQYF
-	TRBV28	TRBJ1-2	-	TGTGCCAGCACTCCCCTCGCGCGGTCCGGGGGGGGCTATGGCTACACCTTC	CASTPLARSGGGYGYTF
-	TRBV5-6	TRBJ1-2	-	TGTGCCAGCAGCCTGGGGGATTCCTATGGCTACACCTTC	CASSLGDSYGYTF
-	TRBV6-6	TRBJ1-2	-	TGTGCCAGCAGGCAGATGGATGGCTACACCTTC	CASRQMDGYTF
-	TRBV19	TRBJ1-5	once	TGTGCCAGTAGTAACCCGGGCACGGATTTGTATAGCAATCAGCCCCAGCATTTT	CASSNPGTDLYSNQPQHF
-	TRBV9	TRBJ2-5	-	TGTGCCAGCAGCCCAGGGGGGGGAGAGACCCAGTACTTC	CASSPGGGETQYF
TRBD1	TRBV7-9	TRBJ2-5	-	TGTGCCAGCAGCTTAGCCGGGACAGGGAGAGGCGAGACCCAGTACTTC	CASSLAGTGRGETQYF
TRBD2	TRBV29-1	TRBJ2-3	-	TGCAGCGTTGGAGGACTAGCGGGTGTCACAGATACGCAGTATTTT	CSVGGLAGVTDTQYF
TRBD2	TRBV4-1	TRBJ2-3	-	TGCGCCAGCAGCCAAGATCTGGGACTAGCGGGTCCTAGCACAGATACGCAGTATTTT	CASSQDLGLAGPSTDTQYF
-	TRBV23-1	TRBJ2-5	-	TGCGCCCCCAGGCCTGCGGGGACCCAGTACTTC	CAPRPAGTQYF
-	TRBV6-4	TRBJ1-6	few	TGTGCCAGCAGTGCCGGGACAAATTCACCCCTCCACTTT	CASSAGTNSPLHF
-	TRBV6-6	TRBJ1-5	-	TGTGCCAGCAGTTACGACGGATATAGCAATCAGCCCCAGCATTTT	CASSYDGYSNQPQHF
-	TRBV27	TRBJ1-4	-	TGTGCCAGCAGTTCCGGAGCCCAGACGGAAAAACTGTTTTTT	CASSSGAQTEKLFF
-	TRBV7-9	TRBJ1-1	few	TGTGCCAGCAGCGTAGGGGGTAAACACACTGAAGCTTTCTTT	CASSVGGKHTEAFF
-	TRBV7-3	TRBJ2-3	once	TGTGCCAGCAGCTTAACGCCTAACACAGATACGCAGTATTTT	CASSLTPNTDTQYF
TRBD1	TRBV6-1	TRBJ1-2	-	TGTGCCAGCAGTGATTGGACAGGGTATGGCTACACCTTC	CASSDWTGYGYTF
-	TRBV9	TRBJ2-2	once	TGTGCCAGCACTCGCTCAGGGTACCCGGAGCTGTTTTTT	CASTRSGYPELFF
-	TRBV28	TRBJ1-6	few	TGTGCCAGCAGTTTCTGGGGGCGACTCTCACCCCTCCACTTT	CASSFWGRLSPLHF
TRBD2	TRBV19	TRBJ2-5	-	TGTGCCAGTAGTAACGGGGGGGCCAGTGAGACCCAGTACTTC	CASSNGGASETQYF
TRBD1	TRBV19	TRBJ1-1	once	TGTGCCAGTAGTTGGGACAGGGATGGGCCAGACAACACTGAAGCTTTCTTT	CASSWDRDGPDNTEAFF
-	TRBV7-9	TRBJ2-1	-	TGTGCCAGCAGACCTAATGACAATGAGCAGTTCTTC	CASRPNDNEQFF
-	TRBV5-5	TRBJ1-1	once	TGTGCCAGCAGCTTGGCAGGGGAAAACACTGAAGCTTTCTTT	CASSLAGENTEAFF
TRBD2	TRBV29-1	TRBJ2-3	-	TGCAGCGTTGCTAGCGGGGGGCCGGGAGATACGCAGTATTTT	CSVASGGPGDTQYF
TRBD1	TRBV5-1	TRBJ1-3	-	TGCGCCAGCAGAGCGACAGGGGCTGGAAACACCATATATTTT	CASRATGAGNTIYF
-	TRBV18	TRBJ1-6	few	TGTGCCACCCGTTCTGTTGGGGCGTCCTATAATTCACCCCTCCACTTT	CATRSVGASYNSPLHF
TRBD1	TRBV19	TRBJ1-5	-	TGTGCCAGTAGTAAAACAGGGGTTAGCAATCAGCCCCAGCATTTT	CASSKTGVSNQPQHF